The sequence of this T cell receptor (beta chain) was determined in a study of blood T cell repertoires in COVID-19. Germline CDR1 SGHNT, CDR2 YYREEE (reference sequence). CDR3 length equals 14 residues. Trimming pared 4 bases from V and 3 bases from J, leaving 13 bases between. This clone was recorded a few times. Clones were sequenced by immunoSEQ multiplex PCR, and TCRdb holds only the in-frame ones, with some missing. The table includes 43,000 or so clones, about 80% detected once. The sample taken for sequencing was peripheral blood. This TCR was sampled from a woman aged 55-69 years with acute or convalescent COVID-19. The rearrangement links TRBV5-4 to TRBJ1-1; D unresolved. The CDR3: CASSPAAGDTEAFF. The CDR3 coding sequence is TGTGCCAGCAGCCCAGCGGCGGGTGACACTGAAGCTTTCTTT.